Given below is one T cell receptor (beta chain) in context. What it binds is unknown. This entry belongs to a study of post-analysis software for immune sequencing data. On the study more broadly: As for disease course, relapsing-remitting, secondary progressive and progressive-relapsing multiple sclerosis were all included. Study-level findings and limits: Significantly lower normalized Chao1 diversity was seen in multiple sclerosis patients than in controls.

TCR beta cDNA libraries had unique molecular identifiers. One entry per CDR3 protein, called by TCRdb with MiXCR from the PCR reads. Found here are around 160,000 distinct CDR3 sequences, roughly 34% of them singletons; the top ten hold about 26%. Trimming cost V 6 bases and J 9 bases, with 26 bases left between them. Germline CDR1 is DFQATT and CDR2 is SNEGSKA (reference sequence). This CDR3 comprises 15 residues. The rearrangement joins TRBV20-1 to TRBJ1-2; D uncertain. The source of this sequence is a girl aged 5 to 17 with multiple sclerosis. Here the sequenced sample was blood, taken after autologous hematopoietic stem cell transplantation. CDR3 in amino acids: CSAPPGGFTNGSYTF. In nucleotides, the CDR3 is TGCAGTGCCCCCCCGGGCGGCTTCACCAACGGGAGCTACACCTTC.